This TCR beta chain was obtained from a study of blood T cell repertoires in COVID-19 (dated by TCRdb to 2019 to 2021). Study-level background: Samples covering the acute and convalescent phases of COVID-19 were provided by collaborators in the United States, Italy and Spain. Deeply sampled blood TCRbeta repertoires from subjects exposed to, actively infected with, or recovered from COVID-19 were included in the dataset. The prospective study material was composed of cDNA or gDNA derived from T cells, B-cell-depleted T cells, or PBMCs. Samples came from the ongoing ImmuneRACE study (first 160 participants) plus 1,254 subjects from 6 global collaborators. The repertoires were released in a freely available public database meant as a resource for research on the immune response to SARS-CoV-2. Where available, HLA class I and class II types were obtained from metadata supplied by the sample provider rather than from assay-based typing. A de-identified subject ID, COVID-19 status, age in years and sex were almost always included in the sample metadata.

The paper's findings and limits, for the study overall: The amount of clinical and demographic metadata varied by source and participant and was provided uncurated.

One collaborating source in Seattle enrolled patients during active infection and followed them longitudinally through the course of disease. Whole blood was collected in K2EDTA tubes by collaborating institutions according to the institutions' own protocols. For TCRbeta analysis, collaborator samples were shipped as frozen whole blood, as isolated PBMCs, or as DNA extracted from either sample type. V trim: 0 bases; J trim: 7 bases; unmatched bases: 13. The CDR3 holds 17 amino acids from the cysteine to the phenylalanine. The retained sequence is limited to the CDR3, 51 bases, with the frame set at the first base. The germline V gene (reference sequence) gives CDR1 as SGHKS and CDR2 as YYEKEE. The immunoSEQ Assay, a bias-controlled multiplex PCR, was used to amplify TCRbeta CDR3 regions from genomic DNA. The source study handled its data this way. The number of nucleated cells in each sample was estimated from the amplification of reference gene primers within the assay. To quantify the absolute abundance of each unique TCRbeta CDR3 rearrangement, sequence reads were collapsed and filtered. For each sample, productive Simpson clonality was calculated as the square root of Simpson's diversity index across productive rearrangements. TCRdb carries this immuneACCESS record with in-frame sequences only. Its versions omit some clonotypes, under half of them owing to an unresolved V gene in the studies checked, with the rest unexplained. Clonal size and the V and J genes are those of that table, whereas D and trimming came from the DNA. The sample table contains 250,000 to 350,000 clones; only one count was recorded for approximately 92% of them. The ten largest clones add up to nearly 7% of the sample.

On this clone itself: This clone's antigen is unknown. Base quality data are lacking; no much larger clone is found one base away.

The sample comprised peripheral blood. The rearrangement combines TRBV5-5 with TRBJ2-5; a stretch of 9 junction bases matches TRBD2. This TCR was sampled from a woman aged 25 to 45 with COVID-19, enrolled during active disease. CDR3 region: CASSLGPGSGSSGTQYF. The nucleotide sequence is TGTGCCAGCAGCTTGGGGCCTGGTAGCGGGAGTTCGGGGACCCAGTACTTC.